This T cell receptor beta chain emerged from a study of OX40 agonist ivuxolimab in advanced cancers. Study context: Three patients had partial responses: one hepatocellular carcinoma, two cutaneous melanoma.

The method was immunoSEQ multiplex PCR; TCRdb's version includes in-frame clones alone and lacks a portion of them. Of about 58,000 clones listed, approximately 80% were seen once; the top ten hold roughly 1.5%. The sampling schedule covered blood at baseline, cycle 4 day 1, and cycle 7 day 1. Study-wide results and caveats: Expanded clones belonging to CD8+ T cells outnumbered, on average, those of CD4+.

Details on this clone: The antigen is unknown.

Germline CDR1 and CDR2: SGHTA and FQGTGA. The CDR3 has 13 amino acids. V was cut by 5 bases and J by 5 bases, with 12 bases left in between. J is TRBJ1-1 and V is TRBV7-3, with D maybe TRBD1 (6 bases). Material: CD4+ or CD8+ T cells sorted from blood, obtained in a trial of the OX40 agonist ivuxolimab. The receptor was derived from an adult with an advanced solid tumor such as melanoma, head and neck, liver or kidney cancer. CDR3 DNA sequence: TGTGCCAGCAGCCCACAGGGATCGACTGAAGCTTTCTTT. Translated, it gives CASSPQGSTEAFF.